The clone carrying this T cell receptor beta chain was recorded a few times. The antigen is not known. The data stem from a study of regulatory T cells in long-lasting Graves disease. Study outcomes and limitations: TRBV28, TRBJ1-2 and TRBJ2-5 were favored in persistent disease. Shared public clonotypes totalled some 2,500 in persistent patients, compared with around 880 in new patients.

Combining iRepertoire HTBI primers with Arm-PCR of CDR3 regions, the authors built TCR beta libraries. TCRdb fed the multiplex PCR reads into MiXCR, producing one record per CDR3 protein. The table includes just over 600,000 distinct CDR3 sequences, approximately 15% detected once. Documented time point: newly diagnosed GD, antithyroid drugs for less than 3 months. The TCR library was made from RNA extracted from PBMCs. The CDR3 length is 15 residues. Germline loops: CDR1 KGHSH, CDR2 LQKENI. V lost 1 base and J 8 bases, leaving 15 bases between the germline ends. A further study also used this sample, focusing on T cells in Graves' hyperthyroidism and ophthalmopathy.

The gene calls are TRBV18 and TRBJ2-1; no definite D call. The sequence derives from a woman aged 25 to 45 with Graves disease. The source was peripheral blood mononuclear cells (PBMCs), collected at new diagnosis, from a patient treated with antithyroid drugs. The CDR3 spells CASSPLAWGNDEQFF. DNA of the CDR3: TGTGCCAGCTCACCACTAGCCTGGGGAAACGATGAGCAGTTCTTC.